These T cell receptor beta chains were read from a single sample in a study of post-analysis software for immune sequencing data. In TCRdb, the PCR reads were re-called with MiXCR into one record per CDR3 protein. Here the sample spans 800,000 to 950,000 distinct CDR3 sequences, about 53% being singletons. The source material was blood. These receptors all come from a girl between 5 and 17 years old with multiple sclerosis. The CDR3 runs from the conserved cysteine through the conserved F or W. The D gene is left open where the match is weak. Size tells how often a clone was seen (once, few, many) or the class of an expanded clone, and some rows leave it out.

len	v_gene	j_gene	abundance	d_gene	CDR3nt	CDR3aa
19	TRBV2	TRBJ2-4	.	TRBD2	TGTGCCAGCAGTGAGCCCTCGGGGAGCGGGGCACTAGCCAAAAACATTCAGTACTTC	CASSEPSGSGALAKNIQYF
13	TRBV7-9	TRBJ1-4	.	.	TGTGCCAGCAGCGAGACGGCCAATGAAAAACTGTTTTTT	CASSETANEKLFF
17	TRBV11-1	TRBJ2-7	.	TRBD2	TGTGCCAGCAGCTTAGAAGAGACTAGCGCTGGGAGCTACGAGCAGTACTTC	CASSLEETSAGSYEQYF
14	TRBV7-2	TRBJ2-5	.	.	TGTGCCAGCAGCTCCGAAAGGCAGCAAGAGACCCAGTACTTC	CASSSERQQETQYF
16	TRBV29-1	TRBJ1-1	.	TRBD1	TGCAGCGTTGCCGGGACAGGGGGCTCGATGAACACTGAAGCTTTCTTT	CSVAGTGGSMNTEAFF
17	TRBV7-3	TRBJ2-3	.	.	TGTGCCAGCAGCGCCTTAAGGTGGGACCTCAGCACAGATACGCAGTATTTT	CASSALRWDLSTDTQYF
15	TRBV28	TRBJ1-1	few	.	TGTGCCAGCAGCCCCCGTGGGGGGCTGGGCACTGAAGCTTTCTTT	CASSPRGGLGTEAFF
14	TRBV7-2	TRBJ2-7	.	.	TGTGCCAGCAGCTCCCCGGGGAAGACCTACGAGCAGTACTTC	CASSSPGKTYEQYF
13	TRBV27	TRBJ1-1	.	.	TGTGCCAGCACCTCCCCGGGTATGACTGAAGCTTTCTTT	CASTSPGMTEAFF
16	TRBV12-3/TRBV12-4	TRBJ1-2	few	.	TGTGCCAGCAGTTTAACCTGGGGACGGAACCCCAAAGGCTACACCTTC	CASSLTWGRNPKGYTF
12	TRBV27	TRBJ2-2	.	.	TGTGCCAGCAGCCGCGGCGCCGGGGAGCTGTTTTTT	CASSRGAGELFF
18	TRBV4-1	TRBJ2-7	.	.	TGCGCCAGCAGCCAAAGTCAGTCCGGGACAACGAGCTCCTACGAGCAGTACTTC	CASSQSQSGTTSSYEQYF
11	TRBV5-1	TRBJ2-7	many	TRBD2	TGTGCCAGCAGCGGGGACTACGAGCAGTACTTC	CASSGDYEQYF
12	TRBV25-1	TRBJ2-2	.	.	TGTGCCAGCAGTGAGTTGGCCGGGGAGCTGTTTTTT	CASSELAGELFF
14	TRBV15	TRBJ2-7	.	TRBD1	TGCGCCACCAGCAGAGACAGGGTGCCCTACGAGCAGTACTTC	CATSRDRVPYEQYF
17	TRBV14	TRBJ2-1	.	TRBD2	TGTGCCAGCAGCCAAGACGGGTGGCTGGGGGGGTACAATGAGCAGTTCTTC	CASSQDGWLGGYNEQFF
12	TRBV29-1	TRBJ1-1	few	.	TGCAGCGTTGGGTTCAGGAACACTGAAGCTTTCTTT	CSVGFRNTEAFF
13	TRBV5-1	TRBJ2-7	.	.	TGCGCCAGCAGCTGGCTAGGCGACGGCGAGCAGTACTTC	CASSWLGDGEQYF
16	TRBV12-3/TRBV12-4	TRBJ2-7	.	.	TGTGCCAGCAGTGAAAGGGACGGCCCGCCCTCCTACGAGCAGTACTTC	CASSERDGPPSYEQYF
15	TRBV2	TRBJ1-5	.	TRBD1	TGTGCCAGCAGTGATATACAGGGGAGGGGACAGCCCCAGCATTTT	CASSDIQGRGQPQHF
16	TRBV7-6	TRBJ2-6	.	.	TGTGCCAGCAGCTTCGGCCGATTAGACAGAAACAACGTCCTGACTTTC	CASSFGRLDRNNVLTF
14	TRBV2	TRBJ1-2	few	.	TGTGCCAGCAGTGAAGGGTCCCTTAACTATGGCTACACCTTC	CASSEGSLNYGYTF
16	TRBV4-1	TRBJ2-1	few	.	TGCGCCAGCAGCCAAGTTCGGGGGGCGGCCGAGGATGAGCAGTTCTTC	CASSQVRGAAEDEQFF
14	TRBV20-1	TRBJ2-3	few	.	TGCAGTGCTAAACGAGGGACTGTCACAGATACGCAGTATTTT	CSAKRGTVTDTQYF
14	TRBV25-1	TRBJ1-1	.	.	TGTGCCAGCAGTGAATTCTGGGGGCGGGCTGAAGCTTTCTTT	CASSEFWGRAEAFF
13	TRBV29-1	TRBJ1-1	.	TRBD1	TGCAGCGTTGAACCAACAGGGGTGGCTGAAGCTTTCTTT	CSVEPTGVAEAFF